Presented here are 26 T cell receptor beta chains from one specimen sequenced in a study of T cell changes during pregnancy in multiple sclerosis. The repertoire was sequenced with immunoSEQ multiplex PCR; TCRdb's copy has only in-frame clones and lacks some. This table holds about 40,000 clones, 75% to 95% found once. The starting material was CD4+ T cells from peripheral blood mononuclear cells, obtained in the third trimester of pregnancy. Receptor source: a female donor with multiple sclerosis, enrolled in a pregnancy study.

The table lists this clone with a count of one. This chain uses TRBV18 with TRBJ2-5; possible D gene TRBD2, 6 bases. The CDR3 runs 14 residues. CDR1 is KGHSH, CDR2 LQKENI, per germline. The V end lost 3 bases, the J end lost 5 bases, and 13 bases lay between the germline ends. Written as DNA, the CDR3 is TGTGCCAGCTCACCCCCGGGGAGGTCGGAGACCCAGTACTTC. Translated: CASSPPGRSETQYF.

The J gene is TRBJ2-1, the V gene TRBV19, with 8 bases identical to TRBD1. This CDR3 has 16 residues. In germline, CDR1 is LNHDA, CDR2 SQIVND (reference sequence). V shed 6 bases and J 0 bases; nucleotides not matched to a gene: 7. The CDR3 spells CASRKLGTGSYNEQFF. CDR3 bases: TGTGCCAGTAGAAAGTTGGGGACAGGCTCCTACAATGAGCAGTTCTTC.

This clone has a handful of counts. Here the CDR3 reads CASSEQQGADGYTF. CDR3 DNA: TGTGCCAGCAGTGAACAACAGGGGGCTGATGGCTACACCTTC. V is TRBV2 and J is TRBJ1-2; 9 bases line up with TRBD1. CDR1 is SNHLY and CDR2 is FYNNEI in the germline V gene. V shed 2 bases and J 6 bases; nucleotides not matched to a gene: 4. CDR3 length: 14 amino acids.

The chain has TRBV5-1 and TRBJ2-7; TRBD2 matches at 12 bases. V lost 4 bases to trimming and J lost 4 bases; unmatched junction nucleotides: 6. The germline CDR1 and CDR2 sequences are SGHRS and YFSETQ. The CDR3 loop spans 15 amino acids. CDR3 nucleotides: TGCGCCAGCAGCCGGACCGGGACTAGCGGGTACGAGCAGTACTTC. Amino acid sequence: CASSRTGTSGYEQYF. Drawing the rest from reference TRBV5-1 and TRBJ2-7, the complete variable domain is KAGVTQTPRYLIKTRGQQVTLSCSPISGHRSVSWYQQTPGQGLQFLFEYFSETQRNKGNFPGRFSGRQFSNSRSEMNVSTLELGDSALYLCASSRTGTSGYEQYFGPGTRLTVT.

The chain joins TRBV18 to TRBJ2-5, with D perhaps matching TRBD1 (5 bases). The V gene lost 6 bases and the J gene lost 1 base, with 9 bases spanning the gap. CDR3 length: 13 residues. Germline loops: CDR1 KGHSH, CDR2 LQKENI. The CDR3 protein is CASSGQGQETQYF. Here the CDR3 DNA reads TGTGCCAGCTCCGGCCAGGGCCAAGAGACCCAGTACTTC.

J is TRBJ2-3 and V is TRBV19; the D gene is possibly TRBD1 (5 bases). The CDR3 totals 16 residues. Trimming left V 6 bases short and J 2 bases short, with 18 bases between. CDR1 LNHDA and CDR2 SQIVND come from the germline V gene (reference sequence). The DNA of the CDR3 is TGTGCCAGTAGCCAGGGCCCCTACTCTAACACAGATACGCAGTATTTT. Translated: CASSQGPYSNTDTQYF.

CDR3 DNA sequence: TGTGCCAGCAGCCAAGATAACAGGCGGAATGAAAAACTGTTTTTT. Translating it yields CASSQDNRRNEKLFF. The V call is TRBV14, the J call TRBJ1-4; possibly TRBD1 for D (5 bases). Trimming stripped 0 bases from V and 5 bases from J, with 10 bases between. Per the germline V gene, CDR1 is SGHDN and CDR2 is FVKESK. This CDR3 has 15 amino acids.

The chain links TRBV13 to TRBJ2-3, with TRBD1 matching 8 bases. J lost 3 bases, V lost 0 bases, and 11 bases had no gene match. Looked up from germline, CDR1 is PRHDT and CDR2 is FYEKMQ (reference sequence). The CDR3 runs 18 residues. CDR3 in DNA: TGTGCCAGCAGCTTAGGCGTTGCAGGGGGCGCGGCGACAGATACGCAGTATTTT. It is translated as CASSLGVAGGAATDTQYF.

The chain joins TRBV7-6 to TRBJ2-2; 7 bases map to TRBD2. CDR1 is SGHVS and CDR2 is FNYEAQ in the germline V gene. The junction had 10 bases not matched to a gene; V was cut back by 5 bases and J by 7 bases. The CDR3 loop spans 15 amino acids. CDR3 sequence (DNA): TGTGCCAGCAGCCTAAAGGGAGGGCCCGGCGGGGAGCTGTTTTTT. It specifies CASSLKGGPGGELFF.

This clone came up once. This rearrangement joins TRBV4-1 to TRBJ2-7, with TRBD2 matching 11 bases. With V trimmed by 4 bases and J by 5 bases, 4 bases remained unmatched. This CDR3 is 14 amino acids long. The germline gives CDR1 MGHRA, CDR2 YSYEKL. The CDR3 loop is CASSLTSGRNEQYF. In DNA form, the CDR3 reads TGCGCCAGCAGCCTTACTAGCGGGAGAAACGAGCAGTACTTC.

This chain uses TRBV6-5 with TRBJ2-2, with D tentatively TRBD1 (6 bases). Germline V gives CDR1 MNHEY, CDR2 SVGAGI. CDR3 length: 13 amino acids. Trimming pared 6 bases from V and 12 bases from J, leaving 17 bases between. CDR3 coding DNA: TGTGCCAGCAGACCTGAGTCCAGGGGTCAGCTGTTTTTT. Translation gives CASRPESRGQLFF.

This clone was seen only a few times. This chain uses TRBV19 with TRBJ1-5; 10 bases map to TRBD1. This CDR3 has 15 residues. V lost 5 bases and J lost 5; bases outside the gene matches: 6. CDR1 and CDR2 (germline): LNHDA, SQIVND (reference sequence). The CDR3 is CASSSRTGGYQPQHF. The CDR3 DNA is TGTGCCAGTAGTTCCCGGACAGGGGGGTATCAGCCCCAGCATTTT.

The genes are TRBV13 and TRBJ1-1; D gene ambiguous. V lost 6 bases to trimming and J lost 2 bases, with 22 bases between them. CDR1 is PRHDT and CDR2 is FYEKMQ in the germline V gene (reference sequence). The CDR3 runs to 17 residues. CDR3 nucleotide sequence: TGTGCCAGCAGACGCATTGAATGGCTCGGGGTTAACACTGAAGCTTTCTTT. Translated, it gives CASRRIEWLGVNTEAFF.

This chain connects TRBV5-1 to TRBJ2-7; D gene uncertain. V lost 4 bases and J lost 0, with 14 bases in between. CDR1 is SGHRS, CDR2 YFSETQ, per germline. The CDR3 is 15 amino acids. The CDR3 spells CASSPQALGSYEQYF. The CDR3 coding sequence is TGCGCCAGCAGCCCTCAGGCGTTGGGCTCCTACGAGCAGTACTTC.

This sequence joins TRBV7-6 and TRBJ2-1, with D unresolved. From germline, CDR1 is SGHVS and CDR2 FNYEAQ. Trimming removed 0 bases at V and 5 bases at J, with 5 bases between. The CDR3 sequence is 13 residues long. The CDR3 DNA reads TGTGCCAGCAGCTTAGCTGGCCACAATGAGCAGTTCTTC. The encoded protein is CASSLAGHNEQFF.

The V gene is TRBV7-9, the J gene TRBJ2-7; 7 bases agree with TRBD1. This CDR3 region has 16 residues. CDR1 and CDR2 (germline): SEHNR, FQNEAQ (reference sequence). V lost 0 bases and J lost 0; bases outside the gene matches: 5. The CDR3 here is CASSLATGPSSYEQYF. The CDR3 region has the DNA TGTGCCAGCAGCTTAGCGACAGGGCCGAGCTCCTACGAGCAGTACTTC. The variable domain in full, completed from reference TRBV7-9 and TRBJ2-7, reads DTGVSQNPRHKITKRGQNVTFRCDPISEHNRLYWYRQTLGQGPEFLTYFQNEAQLEKSRLLSDRFSAERPKGSFSTLEIQRTEQGDSAMYLCASSLATGPSSYEQYFGPGTRLTVT.

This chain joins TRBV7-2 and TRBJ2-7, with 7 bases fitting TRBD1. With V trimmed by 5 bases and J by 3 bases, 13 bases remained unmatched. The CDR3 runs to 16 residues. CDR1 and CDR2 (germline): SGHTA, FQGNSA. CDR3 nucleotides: TGTGCCAGCAGCCGCCGACAGGGATCATTTGTCTACGAGCAGTACTTC. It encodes CASSRRQGSFVYEQYF.

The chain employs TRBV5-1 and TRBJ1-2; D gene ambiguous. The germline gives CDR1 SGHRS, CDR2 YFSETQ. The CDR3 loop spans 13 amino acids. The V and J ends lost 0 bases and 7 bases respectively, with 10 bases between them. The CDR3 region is CASSLGPTGGYTF. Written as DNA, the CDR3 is TGCGCCAGCAGCTTGGGGCCGACGGGTGGCTACACCTTC.

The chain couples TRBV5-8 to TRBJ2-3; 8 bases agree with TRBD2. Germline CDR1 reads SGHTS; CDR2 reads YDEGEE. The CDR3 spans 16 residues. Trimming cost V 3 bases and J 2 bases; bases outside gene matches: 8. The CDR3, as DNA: TGTGCCAGCAGCTCTGGACTAGCACCAAACACAGATACGCAGTATTTT. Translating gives CASSSGLAPNTDTQYF.

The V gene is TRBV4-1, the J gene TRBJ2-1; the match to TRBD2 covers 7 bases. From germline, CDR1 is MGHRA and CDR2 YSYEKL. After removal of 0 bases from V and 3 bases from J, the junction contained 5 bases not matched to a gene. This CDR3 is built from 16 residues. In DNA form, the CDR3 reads TGCGCCAGCAGCCAAGATCCAGCGGGAAGCTACAATGAGCAGTTCTTC. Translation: CASSQDPAGSYNEQFF.

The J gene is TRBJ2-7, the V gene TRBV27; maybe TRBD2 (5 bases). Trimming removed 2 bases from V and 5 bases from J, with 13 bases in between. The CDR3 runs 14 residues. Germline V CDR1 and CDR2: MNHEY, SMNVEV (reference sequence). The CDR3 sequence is CASSLGLASDEQYF. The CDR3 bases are TGTGCCAGCAGTTTAGGCCTAGCTTCCGACGAGCAGTACTTC.

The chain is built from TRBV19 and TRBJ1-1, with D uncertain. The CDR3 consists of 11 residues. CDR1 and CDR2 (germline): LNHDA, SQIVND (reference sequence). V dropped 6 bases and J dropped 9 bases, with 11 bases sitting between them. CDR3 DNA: TGTGCCAGTAGCGACAACCTCAAAGCTTTCTTT. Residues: CASSDNLKAFF.

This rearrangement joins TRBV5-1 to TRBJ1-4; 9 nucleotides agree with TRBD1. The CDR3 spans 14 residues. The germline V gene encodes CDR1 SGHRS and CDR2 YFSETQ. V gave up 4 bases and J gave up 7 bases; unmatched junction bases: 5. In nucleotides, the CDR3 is TGCGCCAGCAGCGTGACAGGGGGTGGTGAAAAACTGTTTTTT. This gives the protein CASSVTGGGEKLFF. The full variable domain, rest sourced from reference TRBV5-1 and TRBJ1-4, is KAGVTQTPRYLIKTRGQQVTLSCSPISGHRSVSWYQQTPGQGLQFLFEYFSETQRNKGNFPGRFSGRQFSNSRSEMNVSTLELGDSALYLCASSVTGGGEKLFFGSGTQLSVL.

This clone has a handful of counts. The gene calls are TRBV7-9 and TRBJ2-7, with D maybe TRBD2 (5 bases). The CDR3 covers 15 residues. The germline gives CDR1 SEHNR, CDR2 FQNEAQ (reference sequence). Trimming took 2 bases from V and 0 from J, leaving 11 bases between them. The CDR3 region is CASSLWMGASYEQYF. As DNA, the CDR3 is TGTGCCAGCAGCTTATGGATGGGAGCCTCCTACGAGCAGTACTTC. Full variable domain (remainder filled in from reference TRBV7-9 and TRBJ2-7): DTGVSQNPRHKITKRGQNVTFRCDPISEHNRLYWYRQTLGQGPEFLTYFQNEAQLEKSRLLSDRFSAERPKGSFSTLEIQRTEQGDSAMYLCASSLWMGASYEQYFGPGTRLTVT.

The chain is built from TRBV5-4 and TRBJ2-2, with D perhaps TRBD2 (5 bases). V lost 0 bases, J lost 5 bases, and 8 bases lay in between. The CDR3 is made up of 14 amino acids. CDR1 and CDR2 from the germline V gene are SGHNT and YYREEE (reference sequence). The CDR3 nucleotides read TGTGCCAGCAGCTTGGGGGTAGCGACCGGGGAGCTGTTTTTT. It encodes CASSLGVATGELFF.

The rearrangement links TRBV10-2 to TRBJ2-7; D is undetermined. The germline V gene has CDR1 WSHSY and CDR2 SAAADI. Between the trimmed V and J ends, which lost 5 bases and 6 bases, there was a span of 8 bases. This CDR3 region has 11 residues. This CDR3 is CASSSVSEQYF. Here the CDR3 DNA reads TGCGCCAGCAGTTCTGTTTCCGAGCAGTACTTC.